Presented here are 26 T cell receptor beta chains from one specimen sequenced in a study of blood T cell repertoires in COVID-19. Only in-frame clones appear in the TCRdb table, and some are missing; sequencing was by immunoSEQ multiplex PCR. The data hold hundreds of thousands of clones, with around 87% observed a single time. Sequencing was performed on PBMCs or T cells enriched from blood (not recorded which). All receptors derive from a woman in her late teens or twenties with acute COVID-19.

The chain uses TRBV24-1 and TRBJ1-2, with a weak D call TRBD1 (5 bases). The CDR3 spans 14 residues. Germline CDR1 reads KGHDR; CDR2 reads SFDVKD. Trimming pared 2 bases from V and 8 bases from J, leaving 14 bases between. CDR3 coding DNA: TGTGCCACCAGTGATTACCGCAGGGTCGGGGGCTACACCTTC. Amino acid sequence: CATSDYRRVGGYTF.

V gene TRBV6-6 combines with J gene TRBJ1-5; the match to TRBD1 covers 9 bases. The CDR3 runs 16 residues. CDR1 is MNHNY, CDR2 SVGAGI, per germline (reference sequence). V lost 2 bases and J lost 0; bases outside the gene matches: 2. DNA for the CDR3: TGTGCCAGCAGTTACGGGACAGGGAGTAGCAATCAGCCCCAGCATTTT. Translated, it gives CASSYGTGSSNQPQHF.

This clone has a handful of counts. The V and J genes are TRBV28 and TRBJ1-6; D is ambiguous. Germline V CDR1 and CDR2: MDHEN, SYDVKM. Trimming shortened V by 7 bases and J by 1 base, and 14 bases separated the two germline ends. The CDR3 has 16 amino acids. This chain's CDR3 is CASIQGSVSYNSPLHF. In DNA form, the CDR3 reads TGTGCCAGCATCCAAGGGAGTGTGTCCTATAATTCACCCCTCCACTTT.

The CDR3: CASSLGQVEAFF. CDR3 coding DNA: TGTGCCAGCAGCCTCGGACAGGTTGAAGCTTTCTTT. The gene calls are TRBV11-2 and TRBJ1-1; TRBD1 matches 7 bases. The J segment lost 7 bases and the V segment lost 5 bases, leaving 4 bases of the junction unmatched. Germline CDR1 SGHAT, CDR2 FQNNGV. This CDR3 region has 12 residues. The entire variable domain, with the rest obtained from reference TRBV11-2 and TRBJ1-1, is as follows: EAGVAQSPRYKIIEKRQSVAFWCNPISGHATLYWYQQILGQGPKLLIQFQNNGVVDDSQLPKDRFSAERLKGVDSTLKIQPAKLEDSAVYLCASSLGQVEAFFGQGTRLTVV.

V usage is TRBV11-3 and J usage is TRBJ2-2; 7 bases are a match to TRBD2. With V trimmed by 5 bases and J by 0 bases, 6 bases remained unmatched. Germline V gene sequence: CDR1 SGHNT, CDR2 YENEEA. The CDR3 covers 16 residues. The DNA of the CDR3 is TGTGCCAGCAGCACAGCGGGATCCGCGAACACCGGGGAGCTGTTTTTT. Residues: CASSTAGSANTGELFF.

J is TRBJ2-1 and V is TRBV27; possible D gene TRBD2, 5 bases. V lost 1 base and J 2 bases, leaving 12 bases between the germline ends. The CDR3 totals 16 residues. The germline CDR1 and CDR2 sequences are MNHEY and SMNVEV (reference sequence). The CDR3 loop is CASSLYAAATYNEQFF. The CDR3 DNA follows: TGTGCCAGCAGTTTATACGCAGCGGCGACCTACAATGAGCAGTTCTTC.

This chain links TRBV7-2 with TRBJ2-7; D gene uncertain. Germline V lookup: CDR1 SGHTA, CDR2 FQGNSA. The CDR3 spans 12 residues. The V and J ends lost 6 bases and 2 bases respectively, with 8 bases between them. The CDR3 sequence is CASSPVTYEQYF. The CDR3 bases are TGTGCCAGCAGTCCAGTAACCTACGAGCAGTACTTC.

CDR3 amino acids: CAINPFQETQYF. In DNA, the CDR3 is TGTGCCATCAATCCATTCCAAGAGACCCAGTACTTC. The chain employs TRBV10-3 and TRBJ2-5; no clear D gene. This CDR3 has 12 amino acids. Germline V gene lookup returns CDR1 ENHRY and CDR2 SYGVKD. V dropped 7 bases and J dropped 1 base, with 7 bases sitting between them.

The J gene is TRBJ1-2, the V gene TRBV18; D is possibly TRBD1 (6 bases). Germline V gives CDR1 KGHSH, CDR2 LQKENI. CDR3 length equals 14 residues. V was trimmed by 6 bases and J by 8 bases, leaving 19 bases between them. The CDR3 reads CASSDPQGEEGYTF. The CDR3 coding sequence is TGTGCCAGCTCGGACCCACAGGGAGAGGAGGGCTACACCTTC.

The CDR3 reads CASSPGATSHSETQYF. In DNA form, the CDR3 reads TGTGCCAGCAGTCCGGGTGCCACTAGCCATTCGGAGACCCAGTACTTC. V is TRBV11-2 and J is TRBJ2-5, with D perhaps TRBD2 (6 bases). CDR1 is SGHAT, CDR2 FQNNGV, per germline. This CDR3 region has 16 residues. With 6 bases removed from V and 5 bases from J, the gap between germline ends came to 22 bases.

This chain joins TRBV28 and TRBJ1-2; D call uncertain. The CDR3 runs to 13 residues. V dropped 6 bases and J dropped 4 bases, with 12 bases sitting between them. Per the germline V gene, CDR1 is MDHEN and CDR2 is SYDVKM. As DNA, the CDR3 is TGTGCCAGCAGATTTTCCTACAGCTATGGCTACACCTTC. As protein: CASRFSYSYGYTF.

The chain recombines TRBV28 with TRBJ1-1, with no clear D. Germline V lookup: CDR1 MDHEN, CDR2 SYDVKM. Between the trimmed V and J ends, which lost 6 bases and 2 bases, there was a span of 4 bases. The CDR3 length is 11 residues. The CDR3 sequence: CASRTNTEAFF. The CDR3 nucleotides are TGTGCCAGCAGAACTAACACTGAAGCTTTCTTT.

The genes are TRBV5-1 and TRBJ1-2; 10 bases map to TRBD1. V shed 4 bases, J shed 1 base, and the junction held 4 bases outside the gene matches. The CDR3 covers 15 residues. Germline V gene data show CDR1 as SGHRS and CDR2 as YFSETQ. In DNA, the CDR3 is TGCGCCAGCAGCAACGGACAGGGGGTTAACTATGGCTACACCTTC. It yields the protein CASSNGQGVNYGYTF.

The V gene is TRBV21-1, the J gene TRBJ1-2; whether TRBD1, the table's D call, matches the DNA was not checked. TRBV21-1 is designated a pseudogene. The CDR3 is made up of 15 amino acids. The CDR3 protein is CASSKALAGSGGYTF. The CDR3 bases are TGTGCCAGCAGCAAAGCGCTTGCAGGGTCGGGTGGCTACACCTTC.

V and J are TRBV14 and TRBJ2-1; 8 bases map to TRBD2. The germline V gene encodes CDR1 SGHDN and CDR2 FVKESK. The CDR3 contains 17 residues. With 0 bases clipped from V and 7 bases from J, the junction kept 11 bases outside the gene matches. The chain's CDR3 is CASSQEYDGRAKNEQFF. CDR3 DNA: TGTGCCAGCAGCCAAGAATATGACGGGAGGGCTAAGAATGAGCAGTTCTTC.

The CDR3 DNA reads TGTGCCAGCAGTTTCACGGGGTATAGCAATCAGCCCCAGCATTTT. This translates into CASSFTGYSNQPQHF. The chain recombines TRBV27 with TRBJ1-5; D is unclear. Germline CDR1 is MNHEY and CDR2 is SMNVEV (reference sequence). The CDR3 covers 15 residues. The V gene lost 3 bases and the J gene lost 0 bases, with 9 bases spanning the gap.

The V gene is TRBV12-3 or TRBV12-4, the J gene TRBJ2-3; D ambiguous. The CDR3 is made up of 13 amino acids. The V end lost 5 bases, the J end lost 5 bases, and 11 bases lay between the germline ends. CDR3 loop: CASSLIGGDTQYF. In DNA, the CDR3 is TGTGCCAGCAGTCTTATTGGCGGAGATACGCAGTATTTT.

This clone has only one observation. The chain uses TRBV2 and TRBJ2-1; D gene ambiguous. Germline V gene data show CDR1 as SNHLY and CDR2 as FYNNEI. The CDR3 totals 13 residues. V gave up 7 bases and J gave up 1 base, with 8 bases separating them. As DNA, the CDR3 is TGTGCCAGCACTGCGGAATCCTACAATGAGCAGTTCTTC. Translation gives CASTAESYNEQFF.

CDR3 in DNA: TGTGCCAGCAGCCAAGCCTCCGGGACTACCTACAATGAGCAGTTCTTC. It specifies CASSQASGTTYNEQFF. The chain uses TRBV11-2 and TRBJ2-1; 7 nucleotides agree with TRBD2. The germline CDR1 and CDR2 sequences are SGHAT and FQNNGV. J lost 2 bases, V lost 5 bases, and 9 bases had no gene match. The length of the CDR3 is 16 residues.

This clone has a single count. This chain links TRBV28 with TRBJ1-1, with unresolved D. The CDR3 runs to 12 residues. The germline V gene has CDR1 MDHEN and CDR2 SYDVKM. V lost 4 bases and J 5 bases, leaving 8 bases between the germline ends. CDR3 sequence (DNA): TGTGCCAGCAGTTACGGGGTTACTGAAGCTTTCTTT. Translating it yields CASSYGVTEAFF.

The V gene is TRBV4-2, the J gene TRBJ2-2, with 9 bases that match TRBD1. The CDR3 has 14 amino acids. Germline assignment: CDR1 LGHNA and CDR2 YNFKEQ. V lost 5 bases, J lost 6 bases, and 4 bases stayed unmatched. The CDR3: CASSGQGSAGELFF. The CDR3, as DNA: TGTGCCAGCAGCGGACAGGGGTCCGCCGGGGAGCTGTTTTTT.

The rearrangement links TRBV23-1 to TRBJ2-7, with 9 bases that match TRBD2. Being an ORF, TRBV23-1 has a function that is uncertain. With V trimmed by 11 bases and J by 3 bases, 11 bases remained unmatched. CDR3 length: 14 amino acids. The CDR3, as DNA: TGCGCCCCCGACCCCATAGCGGGAGTCTACGAGCAGTACTTC. This translates into CAPDPIAGVYEQYF.

The V gene is TRBV11-2, the J gene TRBJ2-7; D not certain. The CDR3 sequence is 12 residues long. Germline V gene sequence: CDR1 SGHAT, CDR2 FQNNGV. V gave up 5 bases and J gave up 7 bases, with 12 bases separating them. In DNA form, the CDR3 reads TGTGCCAGCAGCCCCTATGGAGAAGAGCAGTACTTC. As protein: CASSPYGEEQYF.

J is TRBJ2-5 and V is TRBV30; D uncertain. The germline CDR1 and CDR2 sequences are GTSNPN and SVGIG (reference sequence). This CDR3 has 11 residues. Deletions cut 4 bases from V and 4 bases from J, with 7 bases between. The CDR3 DNA is TGTGCCTGGACCTCCTTAGAGACCCAGTACTTC. Its translation: CAWTSLETQYF. Combining the CDR3 with reference TRBV30 and TRBJ2-5 gives the whole variable domain SQTIHQWPATLVQPVGSPLSLECTVEGTSNPNLYWYRQAAGRGLQLLFYSVGIGQISSEVPQNLSASRPQDRQFILSSKKLLLSDSGFYLCAWTSLETQYFGPGTRLLVL.

V usage is TRBV28 and J usage is TRBJ2-1; 11 positions agree with TRBD2. The junction had 7 bases not matched to a gene; V was cut back by 2 bases and J by 4 bases. The CDR3 is 17 residues long. Germline-derived CDR1 and CDR2 are MDHEN and SYDVKM. The DNA of the CDR3 is TGTGCCAGCAGTTTACTCACTATAGCGGGGGGGTACAATGAGCAGTTCTTC. It specifies CASSLLTIAGGYNEQFF.

The chain carries TRBV7-6 and TRBJ2-7, with D tentatively TRBD1 (5 bases). The length of the CDR3 is 15 residues. Germline V gene lookup returns CDR1 SGHVS and CDR2 FNYEAQ. V was trimmed by 0 bases and J by 2 bases, leaving 11 bases between them. CDR3 DNA sequence: TGTGCCAGCAGCTTAGCGCTCGGACAAGCCTACGAGCAGTACTTC. It encodes CASSLALGQAYEQYF. Together with reference TRBV7-6 and TRBJ2-7, the CDR3 gives the full variable domain: GAGVSQSPRYKVTKRGQDVALRCDPISGHVSLYWYRQALGQGPEFLTYFNYEAQQDKSGLPNDRFSAERPEGSISTLTIQRTEQRDSAMYRCASSLALGQAYEQYFGPGTRLTVT.